This TCR beta chain was recorded in a study of shared clonotypes between healthy human individuals. Sequencing used immunoSEQ multiplex PCR; TCRdb keeps in-frame clones, though not all of them. The table records about 1.1 million clones, 77% of them present only once. Germline CDR1 reads SGHKS; CDR2 reads YYEKEE (reference sequence). V lost 6 bases to trimming and J lost 2 bases, with 18 bases between them. This CDR3 spans 15 amino acids. This clonotype was obtained from a man aged 18-30 years in good health. Some clones in this sample may be carry-over from other donors' samples. Sequencing was performed on memory CD4+ T cells from PBMCs. Subset given: CD45RA-negative fraction. The chain recombines TRBV5-5 with TRBJ2-7; the D call may be TRBD1 or TRBD2 (7 bases each). CDR3 amino acids: CASTPSGGETYEQYF. The CDR3, as DNA: TGTGCCAGCACCCCCTCAGGGGGGGAAACCTACGAGCAGTACTTC.